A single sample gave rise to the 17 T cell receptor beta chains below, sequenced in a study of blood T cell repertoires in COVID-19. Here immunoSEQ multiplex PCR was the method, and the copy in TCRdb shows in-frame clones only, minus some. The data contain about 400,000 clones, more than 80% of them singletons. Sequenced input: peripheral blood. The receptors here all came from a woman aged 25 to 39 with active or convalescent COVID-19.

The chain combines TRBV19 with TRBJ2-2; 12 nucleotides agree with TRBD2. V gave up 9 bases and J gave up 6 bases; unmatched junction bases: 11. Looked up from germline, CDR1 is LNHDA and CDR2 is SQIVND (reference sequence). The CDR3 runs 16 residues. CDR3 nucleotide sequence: TGTGCCAGCCTCAAGACTAGCGGGGGCCCCCCCGGGGAGCTGTTTTTT. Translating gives CASLKTSGGPPGELFF.

The CDR3 DNA follows: TGTGCCAGCAGTGGTGGGTCGCCGCAGGGAGGAGCCAAAAACATTCAGTACTTC. This translates into CASSGGSPQGGAKNIQYF. This chain joins TRBV2 and TRBJ2-4; possible D gene TRBD2, 6 bases. The V gene lost 4 bases and the J gene lost 0 bases, with 19 bases spanning the gap. This CDR3 contains 18 residues. CDR1 and CDR2 from the germline V gene are SNHLY and FYNNEI. The full variable domain, with the rest looked up from reference TRBV2 and TRBJ2-4, is EPEVTQTPSHQVTQMGQEVILRCVPISNHLYFYWYRQILGQKVEFLVSFYNNEISEKSEIFDDQFSVERPDGSNFTLKIRSTKLEDSAMYFCASSGGSPQGGAKNIQYFGAGTRLSVL.

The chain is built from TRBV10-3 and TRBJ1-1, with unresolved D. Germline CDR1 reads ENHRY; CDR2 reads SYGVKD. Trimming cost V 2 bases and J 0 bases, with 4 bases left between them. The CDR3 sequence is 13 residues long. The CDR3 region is CAISELMNTEAFF. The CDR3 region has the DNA TGTGCCATCAGTGAGCTTATGAACACTGAAGCTTTCTTT.

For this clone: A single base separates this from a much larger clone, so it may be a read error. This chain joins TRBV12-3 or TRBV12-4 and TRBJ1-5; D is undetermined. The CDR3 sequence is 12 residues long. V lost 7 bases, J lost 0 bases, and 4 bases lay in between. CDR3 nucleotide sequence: TGTGCCAGCACTTATAGCAATCAGCCCCAGCATTTT. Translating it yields CASTYSNQPQHF.

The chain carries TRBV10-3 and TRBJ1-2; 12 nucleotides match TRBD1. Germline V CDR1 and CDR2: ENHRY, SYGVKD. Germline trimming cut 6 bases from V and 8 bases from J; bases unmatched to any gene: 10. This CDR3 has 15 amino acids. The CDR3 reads CAISQGGTGGEGYTF. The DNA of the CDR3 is TGTGCCATCAGCCAGGGCGGGACAGGGGGCGAAGGCTACACCTTC.

CDR3 sequence: CASSHAGWGNTEAFF. DNA for the CDR3: TGTGCCAGCAGCCATGCGGGTTGGGGGAACACTGAAGCTTTCTTT. The V gene is TRBV3-1 (or the pseudogene TRBV3-2), the J gene TRBJ1-1; no reliable D call. The CDR3 consists of 15 residues. Per the germline V gene, CDR1 is LGHDT and CDR2 is YNNKEL (reference sequence). V was cut by 3 bases and J by 1 base, with 12 bases left in between.

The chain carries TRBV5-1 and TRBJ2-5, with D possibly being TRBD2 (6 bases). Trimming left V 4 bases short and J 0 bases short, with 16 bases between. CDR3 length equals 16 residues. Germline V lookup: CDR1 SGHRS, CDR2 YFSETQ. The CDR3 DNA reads TGCGCCAGCAGCACGGCGGGGCGAGGGGACCAAGAGACCCAGTACTTC. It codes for CASSTAGRGDQETQYF.

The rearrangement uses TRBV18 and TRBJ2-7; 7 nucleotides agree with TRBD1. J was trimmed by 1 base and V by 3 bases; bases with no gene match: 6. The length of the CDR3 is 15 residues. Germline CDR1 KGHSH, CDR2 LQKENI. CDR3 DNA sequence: TGTGCCAGCTCACCCAGGACAGGACTTTCCTACGAGCAGTACTTC. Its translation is CASSPRTGLSYEQYF.

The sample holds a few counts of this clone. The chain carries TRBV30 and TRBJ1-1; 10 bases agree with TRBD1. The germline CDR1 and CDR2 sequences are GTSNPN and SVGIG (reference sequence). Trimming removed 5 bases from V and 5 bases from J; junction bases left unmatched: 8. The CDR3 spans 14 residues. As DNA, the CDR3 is TGTGCCTGGGACCTGGGACAGGGGAATACTGAAGCTTTCTTT. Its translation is CAWDLGQGNTEAFF.

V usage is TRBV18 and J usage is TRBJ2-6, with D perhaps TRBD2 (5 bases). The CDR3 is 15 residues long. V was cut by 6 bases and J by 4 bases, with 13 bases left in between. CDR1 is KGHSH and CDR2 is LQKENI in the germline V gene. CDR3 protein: CASSLEGGGANVLTF. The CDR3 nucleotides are TGTGCCAGCTCCCTCGAGGGTGGCGGGGCCAACGTCCTGACTTTC.

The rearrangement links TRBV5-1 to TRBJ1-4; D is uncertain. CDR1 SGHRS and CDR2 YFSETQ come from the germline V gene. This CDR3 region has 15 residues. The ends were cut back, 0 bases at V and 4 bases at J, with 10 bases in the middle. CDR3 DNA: TGCGCCAGCAGCTTGGTAGCCGGTCTTAATGAAAAACTGTTTTTT. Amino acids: CASSLVAGLNEKLFF.

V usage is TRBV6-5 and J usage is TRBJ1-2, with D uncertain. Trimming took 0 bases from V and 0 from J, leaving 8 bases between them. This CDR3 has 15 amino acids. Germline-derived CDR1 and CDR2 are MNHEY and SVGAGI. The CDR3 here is CASSYSNGANYGYTF. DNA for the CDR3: TGTGCCAGCAGTTACTCGAATGGAGCTAACTATGGCTACACCTTC.

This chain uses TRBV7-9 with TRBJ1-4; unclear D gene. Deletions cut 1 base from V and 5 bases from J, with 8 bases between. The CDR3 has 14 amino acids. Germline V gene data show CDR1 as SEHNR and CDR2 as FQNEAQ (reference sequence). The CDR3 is CASSLGPGNEKLFF. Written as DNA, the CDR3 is TGTGCCAGCAGCTTAGGCCCGGGGAATGAAAAACTGTTTTTT.

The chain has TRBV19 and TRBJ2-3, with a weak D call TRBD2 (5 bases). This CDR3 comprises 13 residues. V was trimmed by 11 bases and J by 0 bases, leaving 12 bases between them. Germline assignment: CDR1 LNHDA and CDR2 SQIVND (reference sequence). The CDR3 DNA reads TGTGCCGCCGGGGTCCCTAGCACAGATACGCAGTATTTT. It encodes CAAGVPSTDTQYF.

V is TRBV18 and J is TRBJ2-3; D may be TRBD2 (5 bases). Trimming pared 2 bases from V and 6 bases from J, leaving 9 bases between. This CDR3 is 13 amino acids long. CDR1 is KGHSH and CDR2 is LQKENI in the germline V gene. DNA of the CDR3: TGTGCCAGCTCACCAAGACTAACGGATACGCAGTATTTT. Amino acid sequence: CASSPRLTDTQYF.

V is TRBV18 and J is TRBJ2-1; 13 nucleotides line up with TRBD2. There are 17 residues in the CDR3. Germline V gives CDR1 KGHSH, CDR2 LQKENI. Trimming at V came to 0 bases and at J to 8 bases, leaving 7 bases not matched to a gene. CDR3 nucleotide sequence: TGTGCCAGCTCACCACCGGTACTAGCGGGGGGGCCGGATGAGCAGTTCTTC. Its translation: CASSPPVLAGGPDEQFF.

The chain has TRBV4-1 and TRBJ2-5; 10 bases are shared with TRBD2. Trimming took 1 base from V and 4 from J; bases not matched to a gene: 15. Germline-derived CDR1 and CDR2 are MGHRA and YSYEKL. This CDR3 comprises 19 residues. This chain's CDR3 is CASSQASSAGGPRRETQYF. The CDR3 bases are TGCGCCAGCAGCCAAGCCTCGTCAGCGGGAGGGCCGAGGAGAGAGACCCAGTACTTC.